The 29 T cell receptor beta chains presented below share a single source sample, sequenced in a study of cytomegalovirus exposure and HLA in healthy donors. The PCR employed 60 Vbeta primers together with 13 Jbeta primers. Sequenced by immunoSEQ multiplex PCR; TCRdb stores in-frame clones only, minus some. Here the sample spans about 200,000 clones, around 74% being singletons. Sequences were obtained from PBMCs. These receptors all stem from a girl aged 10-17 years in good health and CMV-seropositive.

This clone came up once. CDR3 region: CASRILIGGGISTDTQYF. In DNA form, the CDR3 reads TGTGCCAGCAGAATACTCATAGGGGGGGGTATTAGCACAGATACGCAGTATTTT. This chain joins TRBV2 and TRBJ2-3, with TRBD2 as a possible D gene (7 bases). Germline V CDR1 and CDR2: SNHLY, FYNNEI. V lost 6 bases and J 0 bases, leaving 22 bases between the germline ends. There are 18 residues in the CDR3.

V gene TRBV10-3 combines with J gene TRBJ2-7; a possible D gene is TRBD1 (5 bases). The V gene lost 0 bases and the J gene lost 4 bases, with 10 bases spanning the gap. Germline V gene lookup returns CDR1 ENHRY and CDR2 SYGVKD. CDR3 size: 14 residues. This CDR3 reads CAISESAGIYEQYF. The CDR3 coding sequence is TGTGCCATCAGTGAGTCGGCAGGGATATACGAGCAGTACTTC.

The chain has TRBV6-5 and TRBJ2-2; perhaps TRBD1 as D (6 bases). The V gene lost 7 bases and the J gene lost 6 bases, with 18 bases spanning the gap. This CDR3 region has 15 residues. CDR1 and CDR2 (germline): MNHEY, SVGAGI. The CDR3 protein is CASTGLQGTAGELFF. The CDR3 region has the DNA TGTGCCAGCACCGGCCTCCAGGGGACCGCCGGGGAGCTGTTTTTT.

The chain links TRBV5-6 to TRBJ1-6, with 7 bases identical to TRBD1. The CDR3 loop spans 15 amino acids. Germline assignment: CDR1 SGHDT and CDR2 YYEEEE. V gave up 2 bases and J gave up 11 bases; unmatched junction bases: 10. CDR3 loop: CASSFGDREMAPLHF. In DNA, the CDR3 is TGTGCCAGCAGCTTTGGTGACAGGGAGATGGCACCCCTCCACTTT. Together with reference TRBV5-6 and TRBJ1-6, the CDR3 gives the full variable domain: DAGVTQSPTHLIKTRGQQVTLRCSPKSGHDTVSWYQQALGQGPQFIFQYYEEEERQRGNFPDRFSGHQFPNYSSELNVNALLLGDSALYLCASSFGDREMAPLHFGNGTRLTVT.

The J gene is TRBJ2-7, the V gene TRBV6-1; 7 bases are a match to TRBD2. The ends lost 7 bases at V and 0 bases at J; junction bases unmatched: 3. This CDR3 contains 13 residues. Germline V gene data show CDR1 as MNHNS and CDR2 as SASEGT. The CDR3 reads CASIGGNSYEQYF. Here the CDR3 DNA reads TGTGCCAGCATCGGGGGGAACTCCTACGAGCAGTACTTC.

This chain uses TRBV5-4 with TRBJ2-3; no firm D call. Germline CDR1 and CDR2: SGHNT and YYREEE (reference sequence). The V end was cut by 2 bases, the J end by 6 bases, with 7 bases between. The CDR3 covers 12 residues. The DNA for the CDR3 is TGTGCCAGCAGCTTACGCGTCGATACGCAGTATTTT. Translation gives CASSLRVDTQYF.

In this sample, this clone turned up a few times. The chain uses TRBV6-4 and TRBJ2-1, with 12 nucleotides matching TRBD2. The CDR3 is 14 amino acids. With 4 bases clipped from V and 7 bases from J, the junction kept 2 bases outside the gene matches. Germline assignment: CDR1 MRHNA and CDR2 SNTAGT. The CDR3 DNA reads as TGTGCCAGCAGTGGGACTAGCGGGGCGAATGAGCAGTTCTTC. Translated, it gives CASSGTSGANEQFF.

The CDR3 is CSVARDRRGYEQYF. In nucleotides, the CDR3 is TGCAGCGTTGCTCGGGACAGGAGGGGATACGAGCAGTACTTC. The V and J genes are TRBV29-1 and TRBJ2-7; 8 nucleotides align to TRBD1. The CDR3 contains 14 residues. Losses at the gene ends were 4 bases for V and 4 bases for J; bases not matched to a gene: 9. Germline CDR1 and CDR2: SQVTM and ANQGSEA.

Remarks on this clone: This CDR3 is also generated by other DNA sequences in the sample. The CDR3 loop is CASSEQGDYGYTF. CDR3 sequence (DNA): TGTGCCAGCAGTGAACAGGGTGACTATGGCTACACCTTC. V usage is TRBV6-1 and J usage is TRBJ1-2, with D possibly matching TRBD1 (5 bases). The CDR3 covers 13 residues. Germline CDR1 and CDR2: MNHNS and SASEGT. Deletions cut 2 bases from V and 3 bases from J, with 7 bases between.

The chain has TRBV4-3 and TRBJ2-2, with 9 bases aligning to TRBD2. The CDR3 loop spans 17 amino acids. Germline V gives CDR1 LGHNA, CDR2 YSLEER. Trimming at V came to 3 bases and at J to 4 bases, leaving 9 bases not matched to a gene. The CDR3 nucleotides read TGCGCCAGCAGCCACGGCAGCGGGGGGCTTTCCACCGGGGAGCTGTTTTTT. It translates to CASSHGSGGLSTGELFF.

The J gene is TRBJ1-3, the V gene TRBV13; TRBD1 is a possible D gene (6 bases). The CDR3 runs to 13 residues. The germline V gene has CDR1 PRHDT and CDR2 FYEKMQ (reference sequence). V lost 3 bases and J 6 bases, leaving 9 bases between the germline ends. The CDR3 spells CASSLTGLNTIYF. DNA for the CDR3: TGTGCCAGCAGCTTGACAGGTTTAAACACCATATATTTT.

This chain's CDR3 is CASRDSFTEAFF. CDR3 nucleotide sequence: TGTGCCAGCAGAGACAGTTTCACTGAAGCTTTCTTT. The gene calls are TRBV19 and TRBJ1-1, with D possibly TRBD1 on 5 matching bases. The ends were cut back, 9 bases at V and 4 bases at J, with 12 bases in the middle. The germline V gene encodes CDR1 LNHDA and CDR2 SQIVND (reference sequence). The CDR3 runs 12 residues.

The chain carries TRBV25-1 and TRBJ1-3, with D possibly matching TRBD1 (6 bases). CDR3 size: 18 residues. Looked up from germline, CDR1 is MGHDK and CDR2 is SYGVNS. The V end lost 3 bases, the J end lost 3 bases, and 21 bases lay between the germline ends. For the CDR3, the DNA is TGTGCCAGCAGTGAGCACCCCTCTCCAGGGACAATTGGAAACACCATATATTTT. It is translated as CASSEHPSPGTIGNTIYF.

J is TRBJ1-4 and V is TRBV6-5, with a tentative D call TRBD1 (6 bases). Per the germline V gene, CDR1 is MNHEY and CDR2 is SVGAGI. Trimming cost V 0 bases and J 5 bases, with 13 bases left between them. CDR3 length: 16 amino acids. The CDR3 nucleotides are TGTGCCAGCAGTTACTCCTATGGGGGGGGCAATGAAAAACTGTTTTTT. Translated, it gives CASSYSYGGGNEKLFF.

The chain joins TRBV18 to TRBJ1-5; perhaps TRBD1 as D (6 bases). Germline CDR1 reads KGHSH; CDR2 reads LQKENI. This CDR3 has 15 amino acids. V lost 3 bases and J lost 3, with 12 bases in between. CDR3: CASSPSQGYNQPQHF. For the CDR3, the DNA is TGTGCCAGCTCACCGTCACAGGGCTACAATCAGCCCCAGCATTTT.

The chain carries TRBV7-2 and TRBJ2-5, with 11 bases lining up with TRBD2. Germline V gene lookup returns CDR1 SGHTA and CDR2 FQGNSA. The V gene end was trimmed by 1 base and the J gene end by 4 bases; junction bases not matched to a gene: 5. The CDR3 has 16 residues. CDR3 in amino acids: CASSLGWLAGGETQYF. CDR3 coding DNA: TGTGCCAGCAGCTTAGGGTGGCTAGCGGGGGGAGAGACCCAGTACTTC. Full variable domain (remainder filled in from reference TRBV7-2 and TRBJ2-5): GAGVSQSPSNKVTEKGKDVELRCDPISGHTALYWYRQSLGQGLEFLIYFQGNSAPDKSGLPSDRFSAERTGGSVSTLTIQRTQQEDSAVYLCASSLGWLAGGETQYFGPGTRLLVL.

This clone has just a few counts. The CDR3: CASSQDGGQGSTEAFF. The CDR3, as DNA: TGCGCCAGCAGCCAAGATGGAGGACAGGGTAGCACTGAAGCTTTCTTT. The chain combines TRBV4-3 with TRBJ1-1, with TRBD1 matching over 8 bases. V lost 0 bases and J lost 4; bases outside the gene matches: 7. CDR3 length: 16 amino acids. From germline, CDR1 is LGHNA and CDR2 YSLEER.

CDR3 in amino acids: CASSLDLGGTQYF. CDR3 nucleotides: TGTGCCAGCAGCTTAGATTTAGGCGGTACGCAGTATTTT. The chain carries TRBV11-2 and TRBJ2-3; no reliable D call. Germline V CDR1 and CDR2: SGHAT, FQNNGV. V was clipped by 0 bases and J by 8 bases, with 9 bases between them. There are 13 residues in the CDR3.

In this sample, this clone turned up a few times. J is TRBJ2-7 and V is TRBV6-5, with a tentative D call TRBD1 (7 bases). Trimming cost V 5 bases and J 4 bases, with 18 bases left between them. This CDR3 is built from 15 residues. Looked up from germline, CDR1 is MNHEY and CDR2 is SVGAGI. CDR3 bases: TGTGCCAGCAGTACTGGGGGGACAGTGGTGTACGAGCAGTACTTC. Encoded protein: CASSTGGTVVYEQYF.

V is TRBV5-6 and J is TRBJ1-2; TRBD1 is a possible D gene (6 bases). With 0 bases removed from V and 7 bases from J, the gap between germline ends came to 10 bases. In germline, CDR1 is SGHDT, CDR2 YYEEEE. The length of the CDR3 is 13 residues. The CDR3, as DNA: TGTGCCAGCAGCTTGGCCCAGGGGTTTGGCTACACCTTC. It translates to CASSLAQGFGYTF.

The CDR3 reads CASKRQGNEQFF. In nucleotides, the CDR3 is TGTGCCAGCAAGAGACAGGGTAATGAGCAGTTCTTC. The chain has TRBV2 and TRBJ2-1, with 7 bases aligning to TRBD1. V lost 7 bases and J lost 7; bases outside the gene matches: 4. CDR3 length: 12 amino acids. Germline V gene data show CDR1 as SNHLY and CDR2 as FYNNEI. The variable domain in full, with the rest retrieved from reference TRBV2 and TRBJ2-1, is EPEVTQTPSHQVTQMGQEVILRCVPISNHLYFYWYRQILGQKVEFLVSFYNNEISEKSEIFDDQFSVERPDGSNFTLKIRSTKLEDSAMYFCASKRQGNEQFFGPGTRLTVL.

DNA for the CDR3: TGTGCCAGCAGTGTCCCCAGGGGGCAAGAGACCCAGTACTTC. Its translation: CASSVPRGQETQYF. The V gene is TRBV2, the J gene TRBJ2-5; 7 bases are a match to TRBD1. The V gene end was trimmed by 4 bases and the J gene end by 2 bases; junction bases not matched to a gene: 4. The germline V gene encodes CDR1 SNHLY and CDR2 FYNNEI. The CDR3 contains 14 residues.

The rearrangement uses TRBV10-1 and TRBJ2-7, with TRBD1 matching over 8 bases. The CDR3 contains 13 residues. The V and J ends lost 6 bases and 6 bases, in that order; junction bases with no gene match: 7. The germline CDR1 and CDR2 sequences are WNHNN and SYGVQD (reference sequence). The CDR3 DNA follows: TGCGCCAGCAGCGGACAGGGAAGGGCCGAGCAGTACTTC. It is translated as CASSGQGRAEQYF.

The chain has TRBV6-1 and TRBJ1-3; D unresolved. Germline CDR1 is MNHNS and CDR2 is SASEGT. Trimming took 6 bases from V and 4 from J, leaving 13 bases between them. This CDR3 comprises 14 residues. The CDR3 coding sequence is TGTGCCAGCAGCGTTGAGGGTGCGGGAAACACCATATATTTT. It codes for CASSVEGAGNTIYF.

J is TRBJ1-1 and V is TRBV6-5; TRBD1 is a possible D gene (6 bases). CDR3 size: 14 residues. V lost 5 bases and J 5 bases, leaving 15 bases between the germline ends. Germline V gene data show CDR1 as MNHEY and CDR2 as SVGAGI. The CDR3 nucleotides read TGTGCCAGCAGTCCCGGACAGAGAGGAACTGAAGCTTTCTTT. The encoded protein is CASSPGQRGTEAFF.

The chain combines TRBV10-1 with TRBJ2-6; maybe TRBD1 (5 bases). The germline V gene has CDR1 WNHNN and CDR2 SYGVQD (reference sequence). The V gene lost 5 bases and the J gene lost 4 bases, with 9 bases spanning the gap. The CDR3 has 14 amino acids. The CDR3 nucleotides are TGCGCCAGCAGTCCAGGGCCGGGGGCCAACGTCCTGACTTTC. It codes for CASSPGPGANVLTF.

The DNA of the CDR3 is TGTGCCAGCAGGGAGGGAATCTCCTACGAGCAGTACTTC. Translated: CASREGISYEQYF. This chain uses TRBV27 with TRBJ2-7, with TRBD2 as a possible D gene (6 bases). This CDR3 region has 13 residues. V was clipped by 6 bases and J by 0 bases, with 9 bases between them. From germline, CDR1 is MNHEY and CDR2 SMNVEV (reference sequence).

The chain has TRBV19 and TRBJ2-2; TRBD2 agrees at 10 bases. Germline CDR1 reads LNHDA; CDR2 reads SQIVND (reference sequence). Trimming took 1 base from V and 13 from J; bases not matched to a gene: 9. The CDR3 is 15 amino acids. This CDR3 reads CASSIGGSGGPRLFF. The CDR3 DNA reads TGTGCCAGTAGTATAGGTGGTAGCGGGGGGCCAAGGCTGTTTTTT.

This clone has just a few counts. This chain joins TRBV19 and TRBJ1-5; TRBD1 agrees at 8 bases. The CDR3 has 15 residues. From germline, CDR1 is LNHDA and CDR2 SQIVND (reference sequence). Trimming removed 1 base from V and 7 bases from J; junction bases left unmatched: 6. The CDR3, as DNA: TGTGCCAGTAGTATAGGGGACAGGAATAGGCAGCCCCAGCATTTT. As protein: CASSIGDRNRQPQHF.